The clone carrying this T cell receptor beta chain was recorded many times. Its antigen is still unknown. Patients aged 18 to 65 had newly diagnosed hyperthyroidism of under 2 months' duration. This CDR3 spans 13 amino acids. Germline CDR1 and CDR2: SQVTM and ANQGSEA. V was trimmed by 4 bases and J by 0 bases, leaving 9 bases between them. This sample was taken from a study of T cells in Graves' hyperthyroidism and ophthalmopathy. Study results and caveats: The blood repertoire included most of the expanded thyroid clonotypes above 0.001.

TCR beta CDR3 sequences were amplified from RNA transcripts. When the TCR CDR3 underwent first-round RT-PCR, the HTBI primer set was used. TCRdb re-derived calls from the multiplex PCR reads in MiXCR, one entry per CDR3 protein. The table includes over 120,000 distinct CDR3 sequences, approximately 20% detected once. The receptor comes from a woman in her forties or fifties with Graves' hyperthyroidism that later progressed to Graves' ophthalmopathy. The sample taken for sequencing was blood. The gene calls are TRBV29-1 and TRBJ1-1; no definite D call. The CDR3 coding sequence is TGCAGCGTTGGGAAGCCCGTGAACACTGAAGCTTTCTTT. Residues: CSVGKPVNTEAFF.